A selection of T cell receptor beta chains follows, all from one sample in a study of blood T cell repertoires in COVID-19. Libraries were prepared by immunoSEQ multiplex PCR; TCRdb keeps only in-frame clonotypes and omits some of them. The table shows 150,000 to 200,000 clones, with 70% to 90% occurring only once. Input material: peripheral blood. These receptors originate from a human donor in a cohort sampled during active COVID-19. The CDR3 runs from the conserved cysteine through the conserved F or W. D genes are given only for firm matches.

TRBJ2-2 | 14 | TRBD2 | TRBV28 | CASDRSGRAGELFF | TGTGCCAGTGATCGGAGCGGGAGGGCCGGGGAGCTGTTTTTT
TRBJ2-3 | 14 | . | TRBV7-2 | CASSTRPGADTQYF | TGTGCCAGCAGCACCCGACCGGGGGCAGATACGCAGTATTTT
TRBJ1-1 | 12 | . | TRBV12-3/TRBV12-4 | CASSFFWARAFF | TGTGCCAGCAGTTTCTTCTGGGCTCGAGCTTTCTTT
TRBJ2-1 | 15 | TRBD1 | TRBV5-1 | CASSLRTGHYNEQFF | TGCGCCAGCAGCTTGAGGACAGGCCACTACAATGAGCAGTTCTTC
TRBJ2-5 | 13 | . | TRBV10-2 | CASSEGSQETQYF | TGCGCCAGCAGTGAGGGCTCCCAAGAGACCCAGTACTTC
TRBJ2-5 | 16 | TRBD1 | TRBV11-2 | CASSLDDRGAWETQYF | TGTGCCAGCAGCTTAGATGACAGGGGCGCTTGGGAGACCCAGTACTTC
TRBJ2-7 | 14 | . | TRBV6-1 | CASSERWKAREQYF | TGTGCCAGCAGTGAAAGATGGAAGGCCAGGGAACAGTACTTC
TRBJ2-3 | 14 | . | TRBV6-5 | CASSRTGNTDTQYF | TGTGCCAGCAGCAGAACAGGGAACACAGATACGCAGTATTTT
TRBJ2-7 | 14 | . | TRBV10-3 | CAISPGPPSYEQYF | TGTGCCATCAGTCCAGGGCCCCCCTCCTACGAGCAGTACTTC
TRBJ2-3 | 14 | TRBD1 | TRBV7-2 | CASNPQGAGDTQYF | TGTGCCAGCAATCCTCAGGGGGCGGGAGATACGCAGTATTTT
TRBJ1-2 | 13 | . | TRBV11-2 | CASSFDSNYGYTF | TGTGCCAGCAGCTTTGACAGTAACTATGGCTACACCTTC